This TCR beta chain was profiled in a study of blood T cells in healthy people across ages. A J-beta primer mix and a sample-barcoded 5' primer were used in a second PCR of about 7 to 11 cycles. Each TCR beta cDNA got a 12-nucleotide random molecular identifier. Via MiXCR, TCRdb re-called the 5' RACE reads, giving one row per CDR3 protein. The sample has 700,000 to 900,000 distinct CDR3 sequences, more than 25% seen once. The ends were cut back, 1 base at V and 4 bases at J, with 11 bases in the middle. This CDR3 is 13 amino acids long. Looked up from germline, CDR1 is SQVTM and CDR2 is ANQGSEA. In regard to this clonotype: Its cognate antigen is unknown. The CDR3 carries no conserved terminal phenylalanine or tryptophan, so it likely arises from a read error.

Study-wide points: PBMC samples, being unsorted, prevented any conclusive comparison of naive and antigen-experienced cells.

These same data were also listed under a study on T cells of mothers and their children. This second report adds: Three healthy Caucasian mothers and their six children were the donors. No clone of persistent microchimeric T cells was detected.

The specimen was blood. This chain links TRBV29-1 with TRBJ2-7; D unresolved. The TCR comes from a boy aged 5-17 years in good health. The CDR3 sequence: CSVEVAATYEQYL. CDR3 nucleotides: TGCAGCGTTGAAGTGGCCGCTACATACGAGCAGTACCTC.